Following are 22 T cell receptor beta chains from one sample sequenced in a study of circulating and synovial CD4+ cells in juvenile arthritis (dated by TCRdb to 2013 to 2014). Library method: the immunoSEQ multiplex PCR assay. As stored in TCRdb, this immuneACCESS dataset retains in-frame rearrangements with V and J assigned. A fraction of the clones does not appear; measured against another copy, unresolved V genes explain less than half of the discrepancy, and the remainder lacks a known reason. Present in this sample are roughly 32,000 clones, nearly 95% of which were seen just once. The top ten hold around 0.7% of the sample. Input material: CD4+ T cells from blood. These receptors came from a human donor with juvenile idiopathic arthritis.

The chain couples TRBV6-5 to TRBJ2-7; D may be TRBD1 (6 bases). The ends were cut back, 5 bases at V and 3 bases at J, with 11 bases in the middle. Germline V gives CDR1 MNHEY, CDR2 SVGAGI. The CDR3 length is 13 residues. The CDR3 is CASSRGNIYEQYF. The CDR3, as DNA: TGTGCCAGCAGTAGGGGGAATATCTACGAGCAGTACTTC.

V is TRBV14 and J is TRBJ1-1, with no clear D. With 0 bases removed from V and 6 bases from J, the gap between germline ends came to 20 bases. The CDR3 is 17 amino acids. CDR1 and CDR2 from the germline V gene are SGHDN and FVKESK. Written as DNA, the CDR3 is TGTGCCAGCAGCCAAGATCCCGCTCAAGCGGGCTTCCCTGAAGCTTTCTTT. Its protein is CASSQDPAQAGFPEAFF. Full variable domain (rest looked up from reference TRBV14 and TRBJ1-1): EAGVTQFPSHSVIEKGQTVTLRCDPISGHDNLYWYRRVMGKEIKFLLHFVKESKQDESGMPNNRFLAERTGGTYSTLKVQPAELEDSGVYFCASSQDPAQAGFPEAFFGQGTRLTVV.

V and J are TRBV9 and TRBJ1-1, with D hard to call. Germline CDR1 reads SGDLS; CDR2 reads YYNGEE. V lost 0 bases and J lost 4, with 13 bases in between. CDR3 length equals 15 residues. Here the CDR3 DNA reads TGTGCCAGCAGCGTAGGGGTCCAGGAGGGCACTGAAGCTTTCTTT. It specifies CASSVGVQEGTEAFF.

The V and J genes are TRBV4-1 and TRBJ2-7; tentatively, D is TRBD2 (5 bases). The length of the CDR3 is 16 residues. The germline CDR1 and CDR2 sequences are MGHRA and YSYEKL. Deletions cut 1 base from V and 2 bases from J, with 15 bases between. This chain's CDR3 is CASSQVPRAEPYEQYF. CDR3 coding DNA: TGCGCCAGCAGCCAAGTTCCTAGAGCGGAACCCTACGAGCAGTACTTC.

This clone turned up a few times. The CDR3 reads CASSQAEGFGEKLFF. The CDR3 region has the DNA TGCGCCAGCAGCCAAGCCGAGGGATTTGGAGAAAAACTGTTTTTT. The rearrangement uses TRBV4-3 and TRBJ1-4; the D is unclear. Germline V lookup: CDR1 LGHNA, CDR2 YSLEER. V lost 1 base to trimming and J lost 8 bases, with 14 bases between them. There are 15 residues in the CDR3.

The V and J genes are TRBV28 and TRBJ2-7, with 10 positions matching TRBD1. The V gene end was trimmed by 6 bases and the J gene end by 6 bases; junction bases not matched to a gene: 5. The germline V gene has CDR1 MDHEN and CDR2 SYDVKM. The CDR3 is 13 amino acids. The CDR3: CASRGTGAREQYF. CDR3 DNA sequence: TGTGCCAGCAGGGGGACAGGGGCCCGCGAGCAGTACTTC.

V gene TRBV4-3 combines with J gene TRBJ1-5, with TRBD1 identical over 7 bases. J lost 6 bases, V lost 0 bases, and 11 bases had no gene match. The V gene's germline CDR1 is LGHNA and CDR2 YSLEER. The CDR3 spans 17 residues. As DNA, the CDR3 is TGCGCCAGCAGCCAAGATCTTCCCGACAGGGTGGGTCAGCCCCAGCATTTT. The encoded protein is CASSQDLPDRVGQPQHF.

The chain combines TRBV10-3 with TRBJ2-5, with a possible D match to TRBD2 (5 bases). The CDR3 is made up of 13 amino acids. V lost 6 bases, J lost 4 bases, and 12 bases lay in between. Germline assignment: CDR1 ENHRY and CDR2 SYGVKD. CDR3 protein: CAISRAEGETQYF. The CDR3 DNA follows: TGTGCCATCAGCCGGGCCGAGGGAGAGACCCAGTACTTC.

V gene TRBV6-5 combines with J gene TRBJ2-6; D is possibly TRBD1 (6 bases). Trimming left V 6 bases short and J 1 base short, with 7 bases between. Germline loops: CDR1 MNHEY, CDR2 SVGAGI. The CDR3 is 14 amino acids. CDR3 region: CASRQGSGANVLTF. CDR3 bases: TGTGCCAGCAGACAGGGTTCTGGGGCCAACGTCCTGACTTTC.

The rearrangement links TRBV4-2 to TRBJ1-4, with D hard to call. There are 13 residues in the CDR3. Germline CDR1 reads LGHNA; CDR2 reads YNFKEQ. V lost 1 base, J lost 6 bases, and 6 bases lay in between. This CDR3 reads CASSQGGYEKLFF. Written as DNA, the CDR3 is TGTGCCAGCAGCCAAGGCGGCTATGAAAAACTGTTTTTT.

CDR3 loop: CAWSVTAWGQGISTEAFF. The CDR3 bases are TGTGCCTGGAGTGTAACGGCCTGGGGACAGGGGATCAGCACTGAAGCTTTCTTT. The V call is TRBV30, the J call TRBJ1-1, with 10 bases aligning to TRBD1. The CDR3 runs 18 residues. The V and J ends lost 0 bases and 4 bases, in that order; junction bases with no gene match: 14. In germline, CDR1 is GTSNPN, CDR2 SVGIG (reference sequence).

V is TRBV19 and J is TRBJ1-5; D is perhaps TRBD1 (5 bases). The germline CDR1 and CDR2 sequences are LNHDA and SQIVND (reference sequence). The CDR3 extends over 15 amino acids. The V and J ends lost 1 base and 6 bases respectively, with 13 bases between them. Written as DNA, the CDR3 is TGTGCCAGTAGTATAGGAACGGGGGGTGGTCAGCCCCAGCATTTT. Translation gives CASSIGTGGGQPQHF.

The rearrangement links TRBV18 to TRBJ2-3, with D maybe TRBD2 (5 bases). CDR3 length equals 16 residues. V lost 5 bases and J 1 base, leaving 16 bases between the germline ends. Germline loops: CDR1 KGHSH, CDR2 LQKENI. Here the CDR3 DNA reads TGTGCCAGCTCATTCGGCGGAGTCGGGGGCACAGATACGCAGTATTTT. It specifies CASSFGGVGGTDTQYF.

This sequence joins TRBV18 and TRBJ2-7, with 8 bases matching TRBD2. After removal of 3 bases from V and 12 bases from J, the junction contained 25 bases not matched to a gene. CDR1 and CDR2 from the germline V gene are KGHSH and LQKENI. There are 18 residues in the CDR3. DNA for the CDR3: TGTGCCAGCTCACCGTCGGCCCTCGGGGCGGGGGGCCCCCTACCCCCGTACTTC. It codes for CASSPSALGAGGPLPPYF.

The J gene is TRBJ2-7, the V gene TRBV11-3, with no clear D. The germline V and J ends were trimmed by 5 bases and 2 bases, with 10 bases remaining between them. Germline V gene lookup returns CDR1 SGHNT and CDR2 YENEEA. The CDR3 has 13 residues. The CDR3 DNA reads TGTGCCAGCAGCGAGCATATGGCCTACGAGCAGTACTTC. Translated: CASSEHMAYEQYF.

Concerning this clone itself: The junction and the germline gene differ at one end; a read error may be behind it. DNA for the CDR3: TGTGCCAGCAGCGAGGGCCCTAGAGGGTCCGGGAAGCTGTTTTTT. The encoded protein is CASSEGPRGSGKLFF. This chain uses TRBV7-3 with TRBJ2-2; possibly TRBD2 for D (5 bases). The length of the CDR3 is 15 residues. Germline V CDR1 and CDR2: SGHTA, FQGTGA. Supplemented by reference TRBV7-3 and TRBJ2-2, the full variable domain reads GAGVSQTPSNKVTEKGKYVELRCDPISGHTALYWYRQSLGQGPEFLIYFQGTGAADDSGLPNDRFFAVRPEGSVSTLKIQRTERGDSAVYLCASSEGPRGSGKLFFGEGSRLTVL.

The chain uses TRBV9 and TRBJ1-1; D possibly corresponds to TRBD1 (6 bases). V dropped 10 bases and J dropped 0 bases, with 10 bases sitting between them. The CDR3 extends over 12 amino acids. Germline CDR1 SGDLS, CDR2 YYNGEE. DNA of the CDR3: TGTGCCTCTGGGACATTGAACACTGAAGCTTTCTTT. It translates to CASGTLNTEAFF. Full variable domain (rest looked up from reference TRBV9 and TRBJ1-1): DSGVTQTPKHLITATGQRVTLRCSPRSGDLSVYWYQQSLDQGLQFLIQYYNGEERAKGNILERFSAQQFPDLHSELNLSSLELGDSALYFCASGTLNTEAFFGQGTRLTVV.

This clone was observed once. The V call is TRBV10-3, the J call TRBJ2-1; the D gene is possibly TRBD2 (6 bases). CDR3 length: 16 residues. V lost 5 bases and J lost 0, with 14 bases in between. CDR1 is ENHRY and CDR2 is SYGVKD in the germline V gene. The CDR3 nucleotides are TGTGCCATCAGTTTACCGGGACTGAGCTCCTACAATGAGCAGTTCTTC. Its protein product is CAISLPGLSSYNEQFF.

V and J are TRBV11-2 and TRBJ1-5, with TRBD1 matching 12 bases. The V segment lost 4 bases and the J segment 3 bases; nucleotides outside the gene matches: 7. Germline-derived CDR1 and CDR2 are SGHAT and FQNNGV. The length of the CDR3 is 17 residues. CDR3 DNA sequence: TGTGCCAGCAGCTCCGCGGGGGACAGGGGGCCCAATCAGCCCCAGCATTTT. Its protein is CASSSAGDRGPNQPQHF.

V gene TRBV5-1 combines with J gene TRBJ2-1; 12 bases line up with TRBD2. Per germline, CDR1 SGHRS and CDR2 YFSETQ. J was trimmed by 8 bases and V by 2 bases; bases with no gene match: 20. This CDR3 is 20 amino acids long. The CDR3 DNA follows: TGCGCCAGCAGCTTAACCAGGGGGCCCAGGACTAGCGGGGTTATGGATGAGCAGTTCTTC. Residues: CASSLTRGPRTSGVMDEQFF.

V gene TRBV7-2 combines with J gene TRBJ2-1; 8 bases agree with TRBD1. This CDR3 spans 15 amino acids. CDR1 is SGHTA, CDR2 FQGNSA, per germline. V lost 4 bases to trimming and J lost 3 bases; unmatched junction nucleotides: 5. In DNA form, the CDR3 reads TGTGCCAGCAGCTCTCCCGGGACAGGCTACAATGAGCAGTTCTTC. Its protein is CASSSPGTGYNEQFF.

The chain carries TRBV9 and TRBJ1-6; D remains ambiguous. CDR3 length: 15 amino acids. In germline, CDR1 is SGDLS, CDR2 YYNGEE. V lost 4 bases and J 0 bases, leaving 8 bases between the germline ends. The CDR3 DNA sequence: TGTGCCAGCAGCCCGGGGAGCTCCTATAATTCACCCCTCCACTTT. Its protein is CASSPGSSYNSPLHF.